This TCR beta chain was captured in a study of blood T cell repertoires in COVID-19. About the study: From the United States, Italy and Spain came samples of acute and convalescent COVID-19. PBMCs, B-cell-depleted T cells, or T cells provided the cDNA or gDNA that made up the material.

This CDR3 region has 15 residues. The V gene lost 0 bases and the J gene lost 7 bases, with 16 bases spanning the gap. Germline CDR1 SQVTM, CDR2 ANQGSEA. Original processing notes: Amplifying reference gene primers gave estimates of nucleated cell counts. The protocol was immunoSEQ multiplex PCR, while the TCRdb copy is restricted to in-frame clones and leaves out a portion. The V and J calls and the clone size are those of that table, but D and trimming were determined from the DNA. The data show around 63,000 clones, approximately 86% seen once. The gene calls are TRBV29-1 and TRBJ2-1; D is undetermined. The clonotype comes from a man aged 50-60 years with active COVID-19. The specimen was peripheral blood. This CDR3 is CSVEDRVERLNEQFF. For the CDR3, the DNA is TGCAGCGTTGAAGATCGGGTTGAGAGACTTAATGAGCAGTTCTTC.